This is a list of T cell receptor beta chains from one sample in a study of blood T cells in healthy people across ages. TCRdb analysed the 5' RACE reads with MiXCR anew, one entry per CDR3 protein. The sample yields 1.5 million to 2 million distinct CDR3 sequences, approximately 28% seen once. The source material was blood. All receptors come from a woman in her 30s in good health. The CDR3 runs from the conserved cysteine through the conserved F or W. D genes are given only for firm matches. Clone size appears in some rows only: once, few, many, or a class for an expanded clone.

v_gene: TRBV30; abundance: few; j_gene: TRBJ1-4; d_gene: TRBD1; CDR3nt: TGTGCCTGGAGTGTTATGACAGGGGCAGAAAAACTGTTTTTT; CDR3aa: CAWSVMTGAEKLFF
v_gene: TRBV2; abundance: few; j_gene: TRBJ2-5; d_gene: TRBD2; CDR3nt: TGTGCCGCCGGACTAAACGGGGCTAGCGGGATCTCCCAAGAGACCCAGTACTTC; CDR3aa: CAAGLNGASGISQETQYF
v_gene: TRBV20-1; abundance: many; j_gene: TRBJ2-7; d_gene: TRBD2; CDR3nt: TGCAGTGCTTCCCTAGCGGGGGCCGTGGAGCAGTACTTC; CDR3aa: CSASLAGAVEQYF
v_gene: TRBV29-1; abundance: once; j_gene: TRBJ1-2; d_gene: .; CDR3nt: TGCAGCGTTTTGATGGGTAGGCATGGCTACACCTTC; CDR3aa: CSVLMGRHGYTF
v_gene: TRBV6-1; abundance: few; j_gene: TRBJ1-3; d_gene: .; CDR3nt: TGTGCCAGCAGTGACCGGGGAGGACCAGGAAACACCATATATTTT; CDR3aa: CASSDRGGPGNTIYF
v_gene: TRBV19; abundance: .; j_gene: TRBJ1-5; d_gene: TRBD1; CDR3nt: TGTGCCAGCCGGGCGTGGGACAGGGCTAATCAGCCCCAGCATTTT; CDR3aa: CASRAWDRANQPQHF
v_gene: TRBV2; abundance: few; j_gene: TRBJ2-1; d_gene: TRBD2; CDR3nt: TGTGCCAGCCACCTTAGCGGGGGGCACAATGAGCAGTTCTTC; CDR3aa: CASHLSGGHNEQFF
v_gene: TRBV10-3; abundance: .; j_gene: TRBJ2-5; d_gene: .; CDR3nt: TGTGCCACCGAAGGACTGCAAGAGACCCAGTACTTC; CDR3aa: CATEGLQETQYF
v_gene: TRBV20-1; abundance: few; j_gene: TRBJ2-3; d_gene: TRBD2; CDR3nt: TGCAGTGCTAGAGGTTCTACCGGGGGGGGCTACACAGATACGCAGTATTTT; CDR3aa: CSARGSTGGGYTDTQYF
v_gene: TRBV10-3; abundance: .; j_gene: TRBJ2-1; d_gene: TRBD2; CDR3nt: TGTGCCATCAGTCCGGGACTAGCGGGGAGAAGAGGGTACCAAGAGACCCAGTTCTTC; CDR3aa: CAISPGLAGRRGYQETQFF
v_gene: TRBV5-1; abundance: few; j_gene: TRBJ2-5; d_gene: .; CDR3nt: TGCGCCAGCAGCGGGGACGGGTTCAATGAGCAGTACTTC; CDR3aa: CASSGDGFNEQYF
v_gene: TRBV10-3; abundance: few; j_gene: TRBJ2-3; d_gene: .; CDR3nt: TGTGCCATCAGTGGTCGACTAGGGGGCACAGATACGCAGTATTTT; CDR3aa: CAISGRLGGTDTQYF
v_gene: TRBV29-1; abundance: few; j_gene: TRBJ2-1; d_gene: .; CDR3nt: TGCAGCGAGACAGAATACAATGAGCAGTTCTTC; CDR3aa: CSETEYNEQFF
v_gene: TRBV7-9; abundance: few; j_gene: TRBJ1-2; d_gene: .; CDR3nt: TGTGCCAGCAGCCTACTATACCGCGATGGCTACACCTTC; CDR3aa: CASSLLYRDGYTF
v_gene: TRBV9; abundance: few; j_gene: TRBJ1-1; d_gene: .; CDR3nt: TGTGCCAGCAGCGTAAGCTCCCTGGGGCTCACTGAAGCTTTCTTT; CDR3aa: CASSVSSLGLTEAFF
v_gene: TRBV12-3/TRBV12-4; abundance: .; j_gene: TRBJ2-3; d_gene: TRBD1; CDR3nt: TGTGCCAGCAGCCAGACAGGGGTCGCAGATACGCAGTATTTT; CDR3aa: CASSQTGVADTQYF
v_gene: TRBV29-1; abundance: few; j_gene: TRBJ2-1; d_gene: .; CDR3nt: TGCAGCGTTGTCGGGTCCGGGCAGGCGTACAATGAGCAGTTCTTC; CDR3aa: CSVVGSGQAYNEQFF
v_gene: TRBV6-5; abundance: few; j_gene: TRBJ1-4; d_gene: .; CDR3nt: TGTGCCAGCAGACAGGGACTGAATAATGAAAAACTGTTTTTT; CDR3aa: CASRQGLNNEKLFF
v_gene: TRBV20-1; abundance: .; j_gene: TRBJ1-1; d_gene: .; CDR3nt: TGCAGTGCTAGACCCCCCGGTGAAGCTTTCTTT; CDR3aa: CSARPPGEAFF
v_gene: TRBV9; abundance: .; j_gene: TRBJ2-3; d_gene: .; CDR3nt: TGTGCCAGCAGCGCCACTTTCCTCACAGATACGCAGTATTTT; CDR3aa: CASSATFLTDTQYF
v_gene: TRBV12-5; abundance: .; j_gene: TRBJ1-1; d_gene: .; CDR3nt: TGTGCCAGTAGCCGGGGGACACTCACTGAAGCTTTCTTT; CDR3aa: CASSRGTLTEAFF
v_gene: TRBV5-1; abundance: many; j_gene: TRBJ2-1; d_gene: TRBD2; CDR3nt: TGCGCCAGCAGCTTGGCCTTAGCAGGACTAGCGGTTGCCTATGAGCAGTTCTTC; CDR3aa: CASSLALAGLAVAYEQFF
v_gene: TRBV5-6; abundance: .; j_gene: TRBJ2-1; d_gene: TRBD1; CDR3nt: TGTGCCAGCAGCTTGCCCTCGGGACAGGGGGGGAATGAGCAGTTCTTC; CDR3aa: CASSLPSGQGGNEQFF
v_gene: TRBV28; abundance: many; j_gene: TRBJ2-7; d_gene: TRBD2; CDR3nt: TGTGCCAGCAGTCCGGGGACTAGCGGGGCCTTCTCCTACGAGCAGTACTTC; CDR3aa: CASSPGTSGAFSYEQYF
v_gene: TRBV15; abundance: .; j_gene: TRBJ2-7; d_gene: .; CDR3nt: TGTGCCACCAGCAACCCCGGACTCGAATACGAGCAGTACTTC; CDR3aa: CATSNPGLEYEQYF